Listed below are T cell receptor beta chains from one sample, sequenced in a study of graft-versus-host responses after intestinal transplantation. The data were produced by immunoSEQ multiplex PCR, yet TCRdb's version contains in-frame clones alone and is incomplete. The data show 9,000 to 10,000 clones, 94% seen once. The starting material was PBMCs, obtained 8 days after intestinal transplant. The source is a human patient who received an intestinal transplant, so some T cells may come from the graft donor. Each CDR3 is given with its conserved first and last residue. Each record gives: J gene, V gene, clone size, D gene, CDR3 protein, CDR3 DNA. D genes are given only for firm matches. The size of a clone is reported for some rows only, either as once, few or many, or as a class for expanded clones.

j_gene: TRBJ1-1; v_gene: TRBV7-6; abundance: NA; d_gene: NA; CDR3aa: CASSLTDLNTEAFF; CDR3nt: TGTGCCAGCAGCCTGACAGATTTGAACACTGAAGCTTTCTTT
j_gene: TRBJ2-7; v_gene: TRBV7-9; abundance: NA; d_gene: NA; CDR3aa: CASSSGISSYEQYF; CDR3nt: TGTGCCTCTTCGTCAGGGATTTCCTCCTACGAGCAGTACTTC
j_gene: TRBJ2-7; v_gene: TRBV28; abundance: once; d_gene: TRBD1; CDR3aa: CASSSRQGAYEQYF; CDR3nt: TGTGCCAGCAGTTCCAGACAGGGGGCCTACGAGCAGTACTTC
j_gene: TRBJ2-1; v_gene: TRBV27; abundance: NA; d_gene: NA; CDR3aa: CASSLFFGGLKPNNEQFF; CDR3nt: TGTGCCAGCAGTTTATTTTTCGGGGGGCTTAAGCCTAACAATGAGCAGTTCTTC
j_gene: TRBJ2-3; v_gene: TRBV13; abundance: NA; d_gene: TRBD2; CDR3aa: CASSSKVVAGGPSTDTQYF; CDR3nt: TGTGCCAGCAGCTCCAAGGTGGTAGCGGGGGGCCCTAGCACAGATACGCAGTATTTT
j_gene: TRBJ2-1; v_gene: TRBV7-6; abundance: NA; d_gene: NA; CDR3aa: CASSLGRDNEQFF; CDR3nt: TGTGCCAGCAGCTTAGGCCGGGACAATGAGCAGTTCTTC
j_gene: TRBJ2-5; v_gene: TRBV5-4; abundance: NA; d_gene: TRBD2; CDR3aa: CASSPGGRGGYQETQYF; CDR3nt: TGTGCCAGCAGCCCCGGAGGGCGCGGGGGGTACCAAGAGACCCAGTACTTC
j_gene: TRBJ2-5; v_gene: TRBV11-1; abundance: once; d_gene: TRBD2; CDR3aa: CASSQRRRGGLETQYF; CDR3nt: TGTGCCAGCAGCCAACGTAGGCGGGGGGGCCTGGAGACCCAGTACTTC
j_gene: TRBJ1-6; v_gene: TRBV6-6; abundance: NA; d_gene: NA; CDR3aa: CASSYRGKNSPLHF; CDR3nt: TGTGCCAGCAGTTACCGGGGAAAGAATTCACCCCTCCACTTT
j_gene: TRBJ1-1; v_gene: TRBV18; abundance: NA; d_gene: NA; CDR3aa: CASSPLGASNTEAFF; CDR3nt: TGTGCCAGCTCACCCCTAGGGGCCTCGAACACTGAAGCTTTCTTT
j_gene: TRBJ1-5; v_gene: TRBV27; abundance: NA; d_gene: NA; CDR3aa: CASSYRGRGQPQHF; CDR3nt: TGTGCCAGCAGTTACCGGGGACGGGGGCAGCCCCAGCATTTT
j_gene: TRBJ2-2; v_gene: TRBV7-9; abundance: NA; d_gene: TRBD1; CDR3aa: CASSYYSMGQGYTGELFF; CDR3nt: TGTGCCAGCAGCTACTATTCTATGGGACAGGGGTACACCGGGGAGCTGTTTTTT
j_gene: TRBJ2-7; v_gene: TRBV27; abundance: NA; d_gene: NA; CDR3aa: CASSLFRGTEQYF; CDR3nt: TGTGCCAGCAGTTTATTTAGGGGGACCGAGCAGTACTTC
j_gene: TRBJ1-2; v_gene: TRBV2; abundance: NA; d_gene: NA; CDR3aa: CARVYRAGGYTF; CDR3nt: TGTGCCAGGGTATACAGGGCCGGTGGCTACACCTTC
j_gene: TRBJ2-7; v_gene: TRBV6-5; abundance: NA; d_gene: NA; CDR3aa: CASSYSDSGYEQYF; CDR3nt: TGTGCCAGCAGTTACTCGGACAGCGGCTACGAGCAGTACTTC